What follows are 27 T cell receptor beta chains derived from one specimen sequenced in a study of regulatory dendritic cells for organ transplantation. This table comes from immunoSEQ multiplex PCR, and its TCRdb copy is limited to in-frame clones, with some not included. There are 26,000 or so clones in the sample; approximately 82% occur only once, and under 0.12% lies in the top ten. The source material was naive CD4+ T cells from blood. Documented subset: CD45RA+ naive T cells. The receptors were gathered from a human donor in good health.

The CDR3 DNA reads as TGTGCCATCAGTGAGTCCCGGACAGTCACTGAAGCTTTCTTT. It is translated as CAISESRTVTEAFF. This chain joins TRBV10-3 and TRBJ1-1, with D perhaps TRBD1 (6 bases). V dropped 0 bases and J dropped 4 bases, with 9 bases sitting between them. The CDR3 consists of 14 residues. Germline CDR1 and CDR2: ENHRY and SYGVKD.

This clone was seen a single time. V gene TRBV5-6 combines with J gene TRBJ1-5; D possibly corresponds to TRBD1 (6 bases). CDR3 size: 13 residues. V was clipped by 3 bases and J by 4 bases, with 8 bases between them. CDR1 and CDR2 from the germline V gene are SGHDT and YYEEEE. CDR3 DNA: TGTGCCAGCAGCTACAGGGTAAATCAGCCCCAGCATTTT. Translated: CASSYRVNQPQHF.

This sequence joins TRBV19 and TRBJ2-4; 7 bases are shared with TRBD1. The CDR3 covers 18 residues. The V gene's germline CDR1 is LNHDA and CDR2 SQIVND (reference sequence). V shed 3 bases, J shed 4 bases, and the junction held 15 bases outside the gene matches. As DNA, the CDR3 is TGTGCCAGTAGTATTGATCGGGCGACAGGGATAAGGAAAAACATTCAGTACTTC. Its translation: CASSIDRATGIRKNIQYF.

CDR3: CSVEWRDEQYF. The CDR3 coding sequence is TGCAGCGTTGAATGGAGGGACGAGCAGTACTTC. The chain combines TRBV29-1 with TRBJ2-7; weak D call: TRBD2 (6 bases). This CDR3 is 11 amino acids long. CDR1 and CDR2 from the germline V gene are SQVTM and ANQGSEA. V was clipped by 2 bases and J by 5 bases, with 7 bases between them.

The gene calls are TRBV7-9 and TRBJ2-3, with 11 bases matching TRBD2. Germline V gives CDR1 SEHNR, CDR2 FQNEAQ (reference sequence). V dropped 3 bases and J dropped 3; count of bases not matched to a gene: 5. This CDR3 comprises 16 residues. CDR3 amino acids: CASSFPPSGGTDTQYF. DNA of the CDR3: TGTGCCAGCAGCTTCCCTCCTAGCGGGGGGACAGATACGCAGTATTTT.

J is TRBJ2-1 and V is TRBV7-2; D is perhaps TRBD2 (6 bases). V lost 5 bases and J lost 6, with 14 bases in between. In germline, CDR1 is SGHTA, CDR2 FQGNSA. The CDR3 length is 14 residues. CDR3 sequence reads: CASSRGGAVNEQFF. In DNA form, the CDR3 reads TGTGCCAGCAGCAGAGGCGGGGCCGTCAATGAGCAGTTCTTC.

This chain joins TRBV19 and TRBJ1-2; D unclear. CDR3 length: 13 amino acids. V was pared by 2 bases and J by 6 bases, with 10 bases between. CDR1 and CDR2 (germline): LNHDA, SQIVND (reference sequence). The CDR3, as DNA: TGTGCCAGTAGTATAAACATCGAAAATGGCTACACCTTC. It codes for CASSINIENGYTF.

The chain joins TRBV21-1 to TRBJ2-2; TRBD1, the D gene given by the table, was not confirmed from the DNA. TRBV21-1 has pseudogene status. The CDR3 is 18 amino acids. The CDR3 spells CASSIRDRAKPSTGELFF. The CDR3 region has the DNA TGTGCCAGCAGCATCCGGGACAGGGCAAAGCCCTCCACCGGGGAGCTGTTTTTT.

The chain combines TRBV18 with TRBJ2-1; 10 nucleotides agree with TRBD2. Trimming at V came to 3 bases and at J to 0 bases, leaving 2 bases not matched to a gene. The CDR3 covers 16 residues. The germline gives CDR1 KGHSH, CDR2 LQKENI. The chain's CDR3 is CASSPTSGRSYNEQFF. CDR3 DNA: TGTGCCAGCTCACCGACTAGCGGGCGCTCCTACAATGAGCAGTTCTTC.

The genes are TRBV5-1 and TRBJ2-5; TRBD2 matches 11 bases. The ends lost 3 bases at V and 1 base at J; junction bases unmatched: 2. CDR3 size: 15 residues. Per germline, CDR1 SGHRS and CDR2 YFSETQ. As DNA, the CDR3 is TGCGCCAGCAGCTCTAGCGGGGGGAGCCAAGAGACCCAGTACTTC. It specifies CASSSSGGSQETQYF.

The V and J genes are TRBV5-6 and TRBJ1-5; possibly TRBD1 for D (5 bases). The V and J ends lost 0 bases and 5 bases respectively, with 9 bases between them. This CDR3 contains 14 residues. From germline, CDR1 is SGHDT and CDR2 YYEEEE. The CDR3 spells CASSLVGGDQPQHF. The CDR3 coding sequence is TGTGCCAGCAGCTTGGTCGGGGGGGATCAGCCCCAGCATTTT.

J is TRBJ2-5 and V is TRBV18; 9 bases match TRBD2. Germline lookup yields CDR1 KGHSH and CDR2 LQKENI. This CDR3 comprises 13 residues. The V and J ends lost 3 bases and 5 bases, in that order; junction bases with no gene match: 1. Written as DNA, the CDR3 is TGTGCCAGCTCACCCCTAGCGGGGGAGACCCAGTACTTC. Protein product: CASSPLAGETQYF.

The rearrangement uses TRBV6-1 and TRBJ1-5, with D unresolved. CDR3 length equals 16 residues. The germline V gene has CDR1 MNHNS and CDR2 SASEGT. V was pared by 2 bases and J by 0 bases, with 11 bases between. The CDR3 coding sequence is TGTGCCAGCAGTGAAAAGGCTTACTATAGCAATCAGCCCCAGCATTTT. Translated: CASSEKAYYSNQPQHF.

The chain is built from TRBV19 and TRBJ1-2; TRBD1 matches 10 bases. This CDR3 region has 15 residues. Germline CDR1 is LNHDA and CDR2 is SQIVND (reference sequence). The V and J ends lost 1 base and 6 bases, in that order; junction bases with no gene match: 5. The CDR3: CASSIVVGTGDGYTF. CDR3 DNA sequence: TGTGCCAGTAGTATAGTTGTTGGGACAGGGGATGGCTACACCTTC.

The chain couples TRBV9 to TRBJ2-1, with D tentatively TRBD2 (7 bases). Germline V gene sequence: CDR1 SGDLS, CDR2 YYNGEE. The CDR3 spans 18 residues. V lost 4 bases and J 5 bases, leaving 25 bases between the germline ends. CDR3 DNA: TGTGCCAGCAGCACTCGGAGGGGGGGCAGGGTGTGGGACAATGAGCAGTTCTTC. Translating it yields CASSTRRGGRVWDNEQFF.

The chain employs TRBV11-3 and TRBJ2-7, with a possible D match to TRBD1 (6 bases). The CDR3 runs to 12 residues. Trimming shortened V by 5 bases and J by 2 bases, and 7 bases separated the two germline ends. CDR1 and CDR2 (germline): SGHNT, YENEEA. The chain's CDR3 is CASSGGPYEQYF. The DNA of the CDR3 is TGTGCCAGCAGCGGGGGCCCCTACGAGCAGTACTTC.

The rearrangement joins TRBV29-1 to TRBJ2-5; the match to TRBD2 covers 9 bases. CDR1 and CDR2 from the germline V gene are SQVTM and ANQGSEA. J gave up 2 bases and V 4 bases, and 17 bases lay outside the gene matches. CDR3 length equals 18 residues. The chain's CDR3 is CSVGGRGMIAGVQETQYF. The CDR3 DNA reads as TGCAGCGTTGGTGGAAGGGGAATGATAGCGGGGGTACAAGAGACCCAGTACTTC.

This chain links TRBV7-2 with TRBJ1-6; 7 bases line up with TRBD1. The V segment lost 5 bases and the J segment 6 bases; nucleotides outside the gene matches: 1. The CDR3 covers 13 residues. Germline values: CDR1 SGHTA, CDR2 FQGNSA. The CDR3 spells CASSGQVNSPLHF. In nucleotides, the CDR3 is TGTGCCAGCAGCGGACAGGTTAATTCACCCCTCCACTTT.

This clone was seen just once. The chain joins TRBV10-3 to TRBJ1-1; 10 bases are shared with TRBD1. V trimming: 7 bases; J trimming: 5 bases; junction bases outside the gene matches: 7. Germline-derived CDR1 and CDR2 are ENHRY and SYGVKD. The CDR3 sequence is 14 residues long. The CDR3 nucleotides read TGTGCCATCAATCGACAGGGGGCTGGGACTGAAGCTTTCTTT. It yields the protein CAINRQGAGTEAFF.

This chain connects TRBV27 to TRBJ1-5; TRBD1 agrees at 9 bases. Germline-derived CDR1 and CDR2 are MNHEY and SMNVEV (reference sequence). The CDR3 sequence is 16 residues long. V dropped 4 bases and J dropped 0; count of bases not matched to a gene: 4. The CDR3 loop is CASSSQGAPSNQPQHF. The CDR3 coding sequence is TGTGCCAGCAGTTCACAGGGGGCCCCTAGCAATCAGCCCCAGCATTTT.

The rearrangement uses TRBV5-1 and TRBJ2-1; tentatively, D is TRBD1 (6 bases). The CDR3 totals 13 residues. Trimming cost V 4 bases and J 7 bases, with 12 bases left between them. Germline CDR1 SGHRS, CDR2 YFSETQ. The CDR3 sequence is CASSTSQGNEQFF. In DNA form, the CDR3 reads TGCGCCAGCAGCACAAGCCAGGGGAATGAGCAGTTCTTC.

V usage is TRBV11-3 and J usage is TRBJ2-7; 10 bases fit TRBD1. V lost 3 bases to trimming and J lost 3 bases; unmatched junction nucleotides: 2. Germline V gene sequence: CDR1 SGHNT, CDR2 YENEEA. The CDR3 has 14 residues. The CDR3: CASSLTGGVYEQYF. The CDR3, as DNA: TGTGCCAGCAGCTTGACAGGGGGCGTCTACGAGCAGTACTTC.

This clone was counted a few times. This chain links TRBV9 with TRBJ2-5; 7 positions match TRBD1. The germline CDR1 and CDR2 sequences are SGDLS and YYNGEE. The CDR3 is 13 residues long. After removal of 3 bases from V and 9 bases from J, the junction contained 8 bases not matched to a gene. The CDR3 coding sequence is TGTGCCAGCAGCGCTGACAGGGTAGGGGCCCAGTACTTC. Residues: CASSADRVGAQYF.

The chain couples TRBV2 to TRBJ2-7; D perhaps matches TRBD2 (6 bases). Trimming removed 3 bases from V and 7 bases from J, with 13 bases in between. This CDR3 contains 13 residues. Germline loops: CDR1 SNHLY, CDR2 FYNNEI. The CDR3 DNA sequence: TGTGCCAGCAGTGATAGGTCGGAGGGGGAGCAGTACTTC. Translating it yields CASSDRSEGEQYF.

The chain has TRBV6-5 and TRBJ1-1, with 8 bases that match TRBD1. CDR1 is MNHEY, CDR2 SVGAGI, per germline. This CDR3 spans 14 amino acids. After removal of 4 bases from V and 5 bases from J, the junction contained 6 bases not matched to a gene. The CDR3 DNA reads TGTGCCAGCAGTTTAACAGGGGGGAGAACTGAAGCTTTCTTT. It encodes CASSLTGGRTEAFF.

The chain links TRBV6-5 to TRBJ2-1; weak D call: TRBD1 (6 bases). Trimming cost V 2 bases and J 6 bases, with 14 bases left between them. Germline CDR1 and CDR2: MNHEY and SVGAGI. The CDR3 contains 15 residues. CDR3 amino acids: CASSYRDRSTNEQFF. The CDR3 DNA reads TGTGCCAGCAGTTACCGCGACAGGAGTACCAATGAGCAGTTCTTC.

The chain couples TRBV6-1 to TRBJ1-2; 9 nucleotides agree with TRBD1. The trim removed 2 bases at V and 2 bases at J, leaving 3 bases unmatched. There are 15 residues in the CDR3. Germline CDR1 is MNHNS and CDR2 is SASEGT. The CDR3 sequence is CASSEPGQGNYGYTF. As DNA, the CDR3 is TGTGCCAGCAGTGAACCGGGACAGGGCAACTATGGCTACACCTTC.